Given below is one T cell receptor beta chain in context. Its antigen remains unidentified. These data come from a study of CD8+CD57+ T cells in acquired aplastic anemia. On the study more broadly: Mean yield of DNA from sorted CD4+ and CD8+ cells was 3 to 3.5 ug. Study-level findings and limits: More than 25 was the count of CD8+ CDR3 sequences that patients shared with controls.

J lost 3 bases, V lost 6 bases, and 6 bases had no gene match. The CDR3 loop spans 15 amino acids. The germline gives CDR1 MNHEY, CDR2 SVGAGI. Profiles of TCR beta VDJ and CDR3 were generated from a genomic DNA template. TCRdb redid the calling of the reads with MiXCR, one entry per CDR3 protein. Found here are fewer than 300,000 distinct CDR3 sequences, around 82% of them singletons; the top ten hold over 35%. Patients chosen for sequencing had shown CD8+CD57+ cell expansion by flow cytometry. Patients had not yet gotten any therapy when their blood was taken for sampling. The receptor comes from a human donor with aplastic anemia. The source material was sorted CD4+, CD8+, or CD8+CD57+ T cells (not recorded which) from PBMCs. The chain couples TRBV6-5 to TRBJ1-5; 9 nucleotides match TRBD1. The CDR3 reads CASSTGQGVNQPQHF. In DNA form, the CDR3 reads TGTGCCAGCAGCACGGGACAGGGCGTCAATCAGCCCCAGCATTTT.